Following are 17 T cell receptor beta chains from one sample sequenced in a study of neurological immune-mediated disorders. From the 5' RACE reads, TCRdb called clonotypes with MiXCR, one entry per CDR3 protein. The sample has tens of thousands of distinct CDR3 sequences, around 7.2% seen once. Sequencing was done on a sample of CD4+ T cells from blood. The receptor source for this set is a man aged 50 or older in good health.

The table lists this clonotype with a few counts. The genes are TRBV5-1 and TRBJ2-7, with TRBD2 identical over 13 bases. The V segment lost 4 bases and the J segment 0 bases; nucleotides outside the gene matches: 1. CDR1 and CDR2 (germline): SGHRS, YFSETQ. This CDR3 contains 15 residues. Here the CDR3 reads CASSGTSGVSYEQYF. DNA of the CDR3: TGCGCCAGCAGCGGGACTAGCGGGGTCTCCTACGAGCAGTACTTC.

At least ten counts were recorded for this clonotype. The rearrangement uses TRBV27 and TRBJ1-2; a weak D match, TRBD1 (6 bases). The V end lost 4 bases, the J end lost 0 bases, and 15 bases lay between the germline ends. This CDR3 spans 16 amino acids. Germline loops: CDR1 MNHEY, CDR2 SMNVEV (reference sequence). Here the CDR3 DNA reads TGTGCCAGCAGTTCCCTGGGAGGGGGAGCTAACTATGGCTACACCTTC. Protein: CASSSLGGGANYGYTF.

This clonotype was found many times. The rearrangement joins TRBV5-5 to TRBJ2-5; D ambiguous. Trimming removed 3 bases from V and 0 bases from J, with 3 bases in between. Germline V lookup: CDR1 SGHKS, CDR2 YYEKEE (reference sequence). This CDR3 has 12 amino acids. The CDR3 sequence: CASSYYQETQYF. CDR3 coding DNA: TGTGCCAGCAGCTATTACCAAGAGACCCAGTACTTC.

Many counts were recorded for this clonotype. The chain joins TRBV6-6 to TRBJ1-2; a weak D match, TRBD1 (5 bases). Germline CDR1 and CDR2: MNHNY and SVGAGI (reference sequence). V was clipped by 5 bases and J by 2 bases, with 12 bases between them. The CDR3 covers 14 residues. The chain's CDR3 is CASSPTPGNYGYTF. CDR3 nucleotide sequence: TGTGCCAGCAGTCCGACACCAGGGAACTATGGCTACACCTTC.

This clonotype was detected ten times or more. The chain is built from TRBV5-1 and TRBJ2-1, with D hard to call. The V end lost 7 bases, the J end lost 7 bases, and 12 bases lay between the germline ends. There are 12 residues in the CDR3. Germline V gene lookup returns CDR1 SGHRS and CDR2 YFSETQ. CDR3 sequence: CASPPPRNEQFF. CDR3 in DNA: TGCGCCAGCCCCCCCCCCCGGAATGAGCAGTTCTTC.

This clonotype was counted at least ten times. The chain carries TRBV20-1 and TRBJ2-3, with D possibly matching TRBD2 (6 bases). Looked up from germline, CDR1 is DFQATT and CDR2 is SNEGSKA (reference sequence). The CDR3 spans 15 residues. V shed 3 bases and J shed 5 bases, with 18 bases lying between them. CDR3 bases: TGCAGTGCTAGGGTGGCGGGACGCAGGGAAGATACGCAGTATTTT. As protein: CSARVAGRREDTQYF.

This clonotype was seen many times. The chain is built from TRBV5-1 and TRBJ2-3; D is ambiguous. This CDR3 is 16 amino acids long. Trimming removed 3 bases at V and 1 base at J, with 15 bases between. The germline CDR1 and CDR2 sequences are SGHRS and YFSETQ. In DNA, the CDR3 is TGCGCCAGCAGCTCTTACGTCGCAGCTCGCACAGATACGCAGTATTTT. Its translation is CASSSYVAARTDTQYF.

This clonotype has ten or more counts. The chain has TRBV5-1 and TRBJ2-1; 10 bases match TRBD2. Germline CDR1 SGHRS, CDR2 YFSETQ. V lost 4 bases and J lost 3; bases outside the gene matches: 10. The CDR3 has 17 residues. CDR3 in amino acids: CASSPGPSGSGYNEQFF. As DNA, the CDR3 is TGCGCCAGCAGCCCCGGACCTAGCGGGAGTGGCTACAATGAGCAGTTCTTC.

This clonotype has at least ten counts. The chain has TRBV12-3 or TRBV12-4 and TRBJ2-1; D is unresolved. Between the trimmed V and J ends, which lost 6 bases and 3 bases, there was a span of 12 bases. The CDR3 is made up of 14 amino acids. CDR3 nucleotides: TGTGCCAGCAGCCCAGTTCCATTCTACAATGAGCAGTTCTTC. Translation: CASSPVPFYNEQFF.

The table lists this clonotype with many counts. The rearrangement joins TRBV20-1 to TRBJ1-6; D is possibly TRBD1 (6 bases). The V end was cut by 0 bases, the J end by 7 bases, with 16 bases between. Per germline, CDR1 DFQATT and CDR2 SNEGSKA (reference sequence). CDR3 length equals 16 residues. The CDR3 protein is CSARDLNRAGNSPLHF. For the CDR3, the DNA is TGCAGTGCTAGAGATCTAAACAGGGCGGGAAATTCACCCCTCCACTTT.

This clonotype has a count of ten or more. V is TRBV5-1 and J is TRBJ2-1; unclear D gene. V lost 1 base and J 9 bases, leaving 5 bases between the germline ends. The V gene's germline CDR1 is SGHRS and CDR2 YFSETQ. This CDR3 is 11 amino acids long. This chain's CDR3 is CASSLTGEQFF. Written as DNA, the CDR3 is TGCGCCAGCAGCTTGACCGGTGAGCAGTTCTTC.

In regard to this clonotype: This could be a read error, since a much larger clone is one nucleotide away. The V call is TRBV28, the J call TRBJ2-6; no reliable D call. Trimming pared 10 bases from V and 5 bases from J, leaving 12 bases between. The CDR3 totals 13 residues. Germline V gives CDR1 MDHEN, CDR2 SYDVKM. DNA of the CDR3: TGTGCCACCCGAGTGGGATGGGCCAACGTCCTGACTTTC. Protein product: CATRVGWANVLTF.

The table lists this clonotype with many counts. The chain couples TRBV9 to TRBJ1-2; TRBD1 is a possible D gene (6 bases). Germline-derived CDR1 and CDR2 are SGDLS and YYNGEE. Trimming removed 4 bases at V and 0 bases at J, with 19 bases between. This CDR3 has 17 amino acids. DNA for the CDR3: TGTGCCAGCAGCAACTCTGTCGGGACAAGTTCTAACTATGGCTACACCTTC. Translating gives CASSNSVGTSSNYGYTF. Combining the CDR3 with reference TRBV9 and TRBJ1-2 gives the whole variable domain DSGVTQTPKHLITATGQRVTLRCSPRSGDLSVYWYQQSLDQGLQFLIQYYNGEERAKGNILERFSAQQFPDLHSELNLSSLELGDSALYFCASSNSVGTSSNYGYTFGSGTRLTVV.

Ten or more counts support this clonotype. This chain uses TRBV18 with TRBJ1-5; tentative D call: TRBD1 (6 bases). The germline gives CDR1 KGHSH, CDR2 LQKENI. Trimming removed 3 bases from V and 6 bases from J, with 9 bases in between. The CDR3 runs to 13 residues. CDR3 loop: CASSPQGSQPQHF. CDR3 coding DNA: TGTGCCAGCTCACCGCAGGGGAGTCAGCCCCAGCATTTT.

This chain uses TRBV3-1 with TRBJ1-6, with D unresolved. Germline CDR1 reads LGHDT; CDR2 reads YNNKEL (reference sequence). The CDR3 sequence is 15 residues long. In DNA, the CDR3 is TGTGTCATCAGCCAGTTCGAGACCTATAATTCACCCCTCCACTTT. Translation: CVISQFETYNSPLHF.

In this sample, this clonotype turned up many times. The V gene is TRBV5-1, the J gene TRBJ2-5; 7 bases match TRBD2. V lost 0 bases to trimming and J lost 4 bases; unmatched junction nucleotides: 3. This CDR3 is built from 14 residues. Germline CDR1 and CDR2: SGHRS and YFSETQ. CDR3 residues: CASSLVASGETQYF. The CDR3 nucleotides are TGCGCCAGCAGCTTGGTGGCTAGCGGAGAGACCCAGTACTTC.

The V call is TRBV20-1, the J call TRBJ2-7, with D perhaps given as TRBD1 or TRBD2 (5 bases each). Germline CDR1 is DFQATT and CDR2 is SNEGSKA (reference sequence). The CDR3 is 17 amino acids. The V gene lost 4 bases and the J gene lost 5 bases, with 27 bases spanning the gap. The CDR3 region has the DNA TGCAGTGCTACACAGAAGACGGCAGGGAGCATCGTTCACGAGCAGTACTTC. Protein sequence: CSATQKTAGSIVHEQYF.